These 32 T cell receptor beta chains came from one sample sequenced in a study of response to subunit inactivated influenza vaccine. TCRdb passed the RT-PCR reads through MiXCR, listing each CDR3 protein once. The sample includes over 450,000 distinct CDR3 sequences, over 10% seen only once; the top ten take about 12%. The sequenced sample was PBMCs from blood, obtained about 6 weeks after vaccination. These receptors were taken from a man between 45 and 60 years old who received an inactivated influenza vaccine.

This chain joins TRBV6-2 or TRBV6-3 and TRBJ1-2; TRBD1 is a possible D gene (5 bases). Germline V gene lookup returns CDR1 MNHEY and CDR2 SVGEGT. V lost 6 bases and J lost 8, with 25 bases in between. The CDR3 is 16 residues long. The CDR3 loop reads CASSRPGPQKTYGYTF. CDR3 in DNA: TGTGCCAGCAGCCGACCGGGACCTCAAAAGACGTACGGCTACACCTTC.

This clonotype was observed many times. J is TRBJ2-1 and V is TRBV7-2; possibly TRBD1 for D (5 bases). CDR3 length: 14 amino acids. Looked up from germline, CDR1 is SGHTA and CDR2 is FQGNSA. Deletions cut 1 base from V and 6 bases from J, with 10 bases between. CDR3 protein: CASSLGTWPNEQFF. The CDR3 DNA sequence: TGTGCCAGCAGCTTAGGGACATGGCCCAATGAGCAGTTCTTC. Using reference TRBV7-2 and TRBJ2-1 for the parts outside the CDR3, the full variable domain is GAGVSQSPSNKVTEKGKDVELRCDPISGHTALYWYRQSLGQGLEFLIYFQGNSAPDKSGLPSDRFSAERTGGSVSTLTIQRTQQEDSAVYLCASSLGTWPNEQFFGPGTRLTVL.

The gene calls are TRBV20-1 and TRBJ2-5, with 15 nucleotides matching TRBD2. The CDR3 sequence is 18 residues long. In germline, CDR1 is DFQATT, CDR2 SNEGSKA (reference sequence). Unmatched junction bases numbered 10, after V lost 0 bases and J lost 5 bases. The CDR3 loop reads CSARDLLGLAGGPETQYF. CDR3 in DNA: TGCAGTGCTAGAGATTTGCTAGGACTAGCGGGAGGGCCGGAGACCCAGTACTTC.

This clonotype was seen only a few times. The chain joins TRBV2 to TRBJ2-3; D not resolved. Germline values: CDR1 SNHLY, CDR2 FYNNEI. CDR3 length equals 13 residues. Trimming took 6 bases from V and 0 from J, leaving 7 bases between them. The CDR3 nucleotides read TGTGCCAGCAGAACAGAAAGCACAGATACGCAGTATTTT. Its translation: CASRTESTDTQYF.

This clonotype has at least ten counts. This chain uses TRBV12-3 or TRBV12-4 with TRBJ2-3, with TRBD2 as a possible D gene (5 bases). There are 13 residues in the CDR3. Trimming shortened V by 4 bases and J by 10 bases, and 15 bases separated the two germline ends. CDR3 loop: CASSSREAPSQYF. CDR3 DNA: TGTGCCAGCAGTTCCCGGGAAGCCCCTTCGCAGTATTTT.

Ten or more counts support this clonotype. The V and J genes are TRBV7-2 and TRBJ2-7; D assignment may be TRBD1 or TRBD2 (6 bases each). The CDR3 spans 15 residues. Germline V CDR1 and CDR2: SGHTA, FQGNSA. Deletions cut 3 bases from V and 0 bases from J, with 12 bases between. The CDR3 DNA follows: TGTGCCAGCAGCTTCCGCGGGGACAACTCCTACGAGCAGTACTTC. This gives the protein CASSFRGDNSYEQYF.

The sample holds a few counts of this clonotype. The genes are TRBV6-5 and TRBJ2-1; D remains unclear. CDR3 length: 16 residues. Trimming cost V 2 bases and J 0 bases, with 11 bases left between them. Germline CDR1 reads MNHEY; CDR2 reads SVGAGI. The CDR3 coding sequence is TGTGCCAGCAGTTACCCCCCGGCGAGCTCCTACAATGAGCAGTTCTTC. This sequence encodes CASSYPPASSYNEQFF.

For the CDR3, the DNA is TGTGCCAGCAGTCGAACCAGGACAGAAAAGTACGAGCAGTACTTC. Translation: CASSRTRTEKYEQYF. V is TRBV6-2 or TRBV6-3 and J is TRBJ2-7; maybe TRBD1 (6 bases). Trimming stripped 5 bases from V and 4 bases from J, with 18 bases between. In germline, CDR1 is MNHEY, CDR2 SVGEGT. The CDR3 is 15 residues long.

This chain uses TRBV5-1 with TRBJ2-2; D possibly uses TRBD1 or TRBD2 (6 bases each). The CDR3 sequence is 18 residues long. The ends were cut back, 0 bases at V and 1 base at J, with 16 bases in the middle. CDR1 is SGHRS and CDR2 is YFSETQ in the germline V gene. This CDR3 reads CASSLDDLGGRNTGELFF. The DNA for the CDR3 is TGCGCCAGCAGCTTGGATGATTTGGGGGGCCGGAACACCGGGGAGCTGTTTTTT.

The chain's CDR3 is CASSSAGTGPRGIDEQFF. The DNA of the CDR3 is TGTGCCAGTAGTTCCGCGGGGACAGGGCCACGGGGGATCGATGAGCAGTTCTTC. The rearrangement joins TRBV19 to TRBJ2-1; 9 bases line up with TRBD1. The CDR3 consists of 18 residues. The germline gives CDR1 LNHDA, CDR2 SQIVND (reference sequence). V shed 5 bases, J shed 8 bases, and the junction held 19 bases outside the gene matches.

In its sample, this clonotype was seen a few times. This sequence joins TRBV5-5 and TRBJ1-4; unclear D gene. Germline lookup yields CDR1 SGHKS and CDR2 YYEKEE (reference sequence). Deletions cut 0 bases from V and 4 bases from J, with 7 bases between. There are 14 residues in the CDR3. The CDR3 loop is CASSLDTNNEKLFF. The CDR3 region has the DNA TGTGCCAGCAGCTTGGACACCAATAATGAAAAACTGTTTTTT.

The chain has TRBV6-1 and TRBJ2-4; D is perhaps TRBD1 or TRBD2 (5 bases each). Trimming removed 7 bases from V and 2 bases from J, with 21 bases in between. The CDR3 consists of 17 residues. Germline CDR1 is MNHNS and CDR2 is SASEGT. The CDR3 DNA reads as TGTGCCAGCAAACCCAGCAGAGGGGCTGTAACCAAAAACATTCAGTACTTC. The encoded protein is CASKPSRGAVTKNIQYF.

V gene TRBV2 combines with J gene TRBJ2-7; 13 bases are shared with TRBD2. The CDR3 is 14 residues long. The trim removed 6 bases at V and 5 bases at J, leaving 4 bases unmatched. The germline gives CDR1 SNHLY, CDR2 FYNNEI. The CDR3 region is CASRKTSGRHEQYF. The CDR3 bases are TGTGCCAGCAGGAAGACTAGCGGGAGGCACGAGCAGTACTTC. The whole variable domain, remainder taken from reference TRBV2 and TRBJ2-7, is EPEVTQTPSHQVTQMGQEVILRCVPISNHLYFYWYRQILGQKVEFLVSFYNNEISEKSEIFDDQFSVERPDGSNFTLKIRSTKLEDSAMYFCASRKTSGRHEQYFGPGTRLTVT.

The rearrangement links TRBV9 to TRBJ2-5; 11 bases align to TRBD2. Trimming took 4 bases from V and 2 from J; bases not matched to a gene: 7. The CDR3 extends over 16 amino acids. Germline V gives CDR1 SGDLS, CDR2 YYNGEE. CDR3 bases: TGTGCCAGCAGCACCTCCGGGACTAGCGGACAAGAGACCCAGTACTTC. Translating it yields CASSTSGTSGQETQYF.

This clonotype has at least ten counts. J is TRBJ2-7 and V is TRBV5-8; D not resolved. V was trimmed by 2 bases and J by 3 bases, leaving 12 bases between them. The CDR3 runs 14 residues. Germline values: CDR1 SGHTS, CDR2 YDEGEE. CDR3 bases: TGTGCCAGCAGCTTTAAGGGCGACCTCTACGAGCAGTACTTC. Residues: CASSFKGDLYEQYF.

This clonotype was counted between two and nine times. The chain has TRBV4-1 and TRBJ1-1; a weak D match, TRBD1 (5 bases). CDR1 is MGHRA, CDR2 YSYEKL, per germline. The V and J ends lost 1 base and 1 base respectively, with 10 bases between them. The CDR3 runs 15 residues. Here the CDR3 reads CASSQGGEWNTEAFF. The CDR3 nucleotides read TGCGCCAGCAGCCAAGGGGGGGAATGGAACACTGAAGCTTTCTTT.

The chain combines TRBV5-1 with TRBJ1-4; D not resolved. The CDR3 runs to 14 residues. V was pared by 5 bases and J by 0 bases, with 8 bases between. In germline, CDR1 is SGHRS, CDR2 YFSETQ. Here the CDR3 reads CASRIVSTNEKLFF. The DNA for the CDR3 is TGCGCCAGCAGGATAGTCTCAACTAATGAAAAACTGTTTTTT.

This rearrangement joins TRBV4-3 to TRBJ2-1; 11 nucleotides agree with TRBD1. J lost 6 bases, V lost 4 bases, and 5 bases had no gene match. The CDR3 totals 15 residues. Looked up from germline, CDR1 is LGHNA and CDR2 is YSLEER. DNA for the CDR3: TGCGCCAGCAGCCCCGGACAGGGGGCGCCCAATGAGCAGTTCTTC. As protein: CASSPGQGAPNEQFF.

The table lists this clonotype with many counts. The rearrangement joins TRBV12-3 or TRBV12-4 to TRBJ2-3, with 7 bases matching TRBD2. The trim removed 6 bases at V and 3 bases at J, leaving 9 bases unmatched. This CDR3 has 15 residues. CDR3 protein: CASRPTRGGTDTQYF. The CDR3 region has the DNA TGTGCCAGCAGACCAACTAGGGGAGGGACAGATACGCAGTATTTT.

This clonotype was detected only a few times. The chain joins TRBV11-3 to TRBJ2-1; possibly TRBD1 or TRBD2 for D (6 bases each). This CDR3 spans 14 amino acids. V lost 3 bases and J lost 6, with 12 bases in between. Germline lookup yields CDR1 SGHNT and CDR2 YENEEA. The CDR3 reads CASSFTGARNEQFF. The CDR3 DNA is TGTGCCAGCAGCTTCACGGGGGCTCGCAATGAGCAGTTCTTC.

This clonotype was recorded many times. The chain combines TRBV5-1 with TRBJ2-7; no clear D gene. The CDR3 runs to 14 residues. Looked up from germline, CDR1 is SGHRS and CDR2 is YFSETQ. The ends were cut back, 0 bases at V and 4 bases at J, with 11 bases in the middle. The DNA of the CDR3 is TGCGCCAGCAGCTTGGCCGGGCAGGCGTACGAGCAGTACTTC. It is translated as CASSLAGQAYEQYF.

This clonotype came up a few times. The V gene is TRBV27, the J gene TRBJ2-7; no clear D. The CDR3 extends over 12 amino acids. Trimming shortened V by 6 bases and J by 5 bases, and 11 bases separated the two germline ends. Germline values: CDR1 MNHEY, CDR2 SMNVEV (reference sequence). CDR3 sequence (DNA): TGTGCCAGCAGCCACCCCGGGCACGAGCAGTACTTC. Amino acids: CASSHPGHEQYF.

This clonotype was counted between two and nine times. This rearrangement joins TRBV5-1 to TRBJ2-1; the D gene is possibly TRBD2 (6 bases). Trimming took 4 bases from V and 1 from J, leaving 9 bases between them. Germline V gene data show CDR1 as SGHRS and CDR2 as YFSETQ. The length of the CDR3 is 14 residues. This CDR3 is CASSGGPSYNEQFF. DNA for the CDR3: TGCGCCAGCAGCGGAGGGCCTTCCTACAATGAGCAGTTCTTC.

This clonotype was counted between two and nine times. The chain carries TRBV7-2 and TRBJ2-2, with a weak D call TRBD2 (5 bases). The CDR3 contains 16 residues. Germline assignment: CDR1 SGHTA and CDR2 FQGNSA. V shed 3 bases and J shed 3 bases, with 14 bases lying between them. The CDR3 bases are TGTGCCAGCAGCTTGAGTCGAAGGCGGGACACCGGGGAGCTGTTTTTT. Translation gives CASSLSRRRDTGELFF.

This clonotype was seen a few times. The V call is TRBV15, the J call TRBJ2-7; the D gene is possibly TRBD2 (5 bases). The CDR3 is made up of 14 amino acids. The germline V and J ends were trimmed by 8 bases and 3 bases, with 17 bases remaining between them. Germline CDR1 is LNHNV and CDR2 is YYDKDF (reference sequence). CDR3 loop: CATSRAGPGYEQYF. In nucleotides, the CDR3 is TGTGCCACCTCCCGGGCGGGTCCCGGCTACGAGCAGTACTTC.

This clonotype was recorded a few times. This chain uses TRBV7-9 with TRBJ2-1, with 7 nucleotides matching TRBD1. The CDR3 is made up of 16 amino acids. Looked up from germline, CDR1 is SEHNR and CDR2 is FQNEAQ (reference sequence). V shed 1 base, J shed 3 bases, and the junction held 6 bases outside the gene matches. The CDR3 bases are TGTGCCAGCAGCTTAGTCCGACAGGGCCTCTACAATGAGCAGTTCTTC. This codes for CASSLVRQGLYNEQFF.

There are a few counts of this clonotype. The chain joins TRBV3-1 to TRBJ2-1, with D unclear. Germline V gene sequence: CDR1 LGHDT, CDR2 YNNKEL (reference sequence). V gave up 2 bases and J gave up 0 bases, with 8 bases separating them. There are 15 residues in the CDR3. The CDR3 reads CASSQLASSYNEQFF. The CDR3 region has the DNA TGTGCCAGCAGCCAACTCGCGAGCTCCTACAATGAGCAGTTCTTC.

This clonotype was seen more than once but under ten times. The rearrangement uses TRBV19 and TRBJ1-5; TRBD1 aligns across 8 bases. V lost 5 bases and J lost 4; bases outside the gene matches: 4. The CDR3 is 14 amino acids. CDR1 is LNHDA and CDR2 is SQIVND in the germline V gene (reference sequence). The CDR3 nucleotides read TGTGCCAGTAGTCGACAGGGGTTAAATCAGCCCCAGCATTTT. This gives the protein CASSRQGLNQPQHF.

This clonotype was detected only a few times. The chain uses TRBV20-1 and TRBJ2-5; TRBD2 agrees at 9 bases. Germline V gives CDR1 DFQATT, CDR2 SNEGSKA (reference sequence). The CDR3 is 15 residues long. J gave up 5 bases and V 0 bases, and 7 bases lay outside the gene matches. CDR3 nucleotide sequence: TGCAGTGCTAGAGAGGCTAGCGGGATTCTCGAGACCCAGTACTTC. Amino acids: CSAREASGILETQYF.

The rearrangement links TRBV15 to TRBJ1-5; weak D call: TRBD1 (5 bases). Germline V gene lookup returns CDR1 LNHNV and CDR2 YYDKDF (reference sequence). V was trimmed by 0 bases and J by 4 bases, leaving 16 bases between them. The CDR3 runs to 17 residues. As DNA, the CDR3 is TGTGCCACCAGCAGAGATCCCATTGTCGGGGGGAATCAGCCCCAGCATTTT. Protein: CATSRDPIVGGNQPQHF.

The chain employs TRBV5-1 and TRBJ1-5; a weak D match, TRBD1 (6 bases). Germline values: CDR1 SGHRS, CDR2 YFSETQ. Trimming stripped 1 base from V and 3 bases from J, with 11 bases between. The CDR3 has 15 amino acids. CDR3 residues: CASSLTGQNNQPQHF. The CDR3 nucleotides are TGCGCCAGCAGCTTGACCGGACAGAACAATCAGCCCCAGCATTTT. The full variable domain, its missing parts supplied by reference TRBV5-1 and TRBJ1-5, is KAGVTQTPRYLIKTRGQQVTLSCSPISGHRSVSWYQQTPGQGLQFLFEYFSETQRNKGNFPGRFSGRQFSNSRSEMNVSTLELGDSALYLCASSLTGQNNQPQHFGDGTRLSIL.

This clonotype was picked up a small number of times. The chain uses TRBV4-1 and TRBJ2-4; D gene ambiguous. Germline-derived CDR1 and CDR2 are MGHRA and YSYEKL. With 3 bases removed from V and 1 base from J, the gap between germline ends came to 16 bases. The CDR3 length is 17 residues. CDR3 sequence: CASSHFSLGVAKNIQYF. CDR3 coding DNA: TGCGCCAGCAGCCATTTTAGTCTTGGGGTTGCCAAAAACATTCAGTACTTC.